In its sample, the clone carrying this T cell receptor beta chain was seen a few times. Generated by immunoSEQ multiplex PCR, the TCRdb table keeps only in-frame clones and is missing some. Among about 54,000 clones listed, 80% to 90% were seen once. This specimen belongs to a study of blood T cell repertoires in COVID-19. V dropped 4 bases and J dropped 5; count of bases not matched to a gene: 6. CDR1 is LGHNA and CDR2 is YSLEER in the germline V gene. The CDR3 extends over 15 amino acids. Sample: peripheral blood. The TCR was taken from a human donor in a cohort sampled during active COVID-19. The V call is TRBV4-3, the J call TRBJ1-4; 8 bases fit TRBD1. The CDR3 loop reads CASSRTDRANEKLFF. Written as DNA, the CDR3 is TGCGCCAGCAGCCGGACGGACAGGGCAAATGAAAAACTGTTTTTT.